This T cell receptor beta chain was sequenced during a study of blood T cell repertoires in COVID-19. TCRdb keeps only in-frame clones here, not all; method: immunoSEQ multiplex PCR. The table shows 60,000 to 85,000 clones, with over 75% occurring only once. Germline-derived CDR1 and CDR2 are GTSNPN and SVGIG (reference sequence). The V and J ends lost 5 bases and 6 bases, in that order; junction bases with no gene match: 3. This CDR3 spans 13 amino acids. This sequence originates from a woman at least 80 years old with active or convalescent COVID-19. Sequencing input: peripheral blood. The V call is TRBV30, the J call TRBJ2-2, with 10 bases lining up with TRBD2. The CDR3 sequence: CAWLAGAAGELFF. The CDR3 coding sequence is TGTGCCTGGCTAGCGGGGGCGGCCGGGGAGCTGTTTTTT.